Below, 20 T cell receptor beta chains from the same sample are listed, as sequenced in a study of T cells in localized non-small cell lung cancer. Clones were sequenced by immunoSEQ multiplex PCR, and TCRdb holds only the in-frame ones, with some missing. Of 58,000 or so clones in the sample, roughly 90% were seen once. The material was peripheral blood, obtained before any cancer treatment. Source of these receptors: a woman aged 40 to 75 with stage I lung adenocarcinoma.

The J gene is TRBJ1-1, the V gene TRBV30; D is unresolved. Germline values: CDR1 GTSNPN, CDR2 SVGIG (reference sequence). The ends were cut back, 0 bases at V and 10 bases at J, with 9 bases in the middle. The CDR3 consists of 11 residues. CDR3 in amino acids: CAWSVRTRAFF. CDR3 bases: TGTGCCTGGAGTGTACGAACTCGAGCTTTCTTT.

The rearrangement links TRBV7-2 to TRBJ1-1, with TRBD1 as a possible D gene (5 bases). Deletions cut 4 bases from V and 8 bases from J, with 14 bases between. Germline lookup yields CDR1 SGHTA and CDR2 FQGNSA. This CDR3 has 13 amino acids. This CDR3 reads CASSWGVRSEAFF. In DNA form, the CDR3 reads TGTGCCAGCAGCTGGGGGGTACGGTCCGAAGCTTTCTTT.

V gene TRBV7-9 combines with J gene TRBJ1-5, with D tentatively TRBD1 (5 bases). Germline V gives CDR1 SEHNR, CDR2 FQNEAQ (reference sequence). V was shortened by 1 base and J by 4 bases, with 20 bases between the two germline ends. This CDR3 is built from 18 residues. This chain's CDR3 is CASSLDYGFMGPNQPQHF. CDR3 coding DNA: TGTGCCAGCAGCTTAGATTATGGTTTCATGGGGCCGAATCAGCCCCAGCATTTT. The whole variable domain, remainder taken from reference TRBV7-9 and TRBJ1-5, is DTGVSQNPRHKITKRGQNVTFRCDPISEHNRLYWYRQTLGQGPEFLTYFQNEAQLEKSRLLSDRFSAERPKGSFSTLEIQRTEQGDSAMYLCASSLDYGFMGPNQPQHFGDGTRLSIL.

Notes on this clone: Other nucleotide sequences in the sample specify the same CDR3. The CDR3 DNA reads as TGCGCCAGCAGTGAGTCGGGGACCTATGGCTACACCTTC. Its protein product is CASSESGTYGYTF. This chain links TRBV10-1 with TRBJ1-2, with D perhaps matching TRBD1 (5 bases). The germline V gene has CDR1 WNHNN and CDR2 SYGVQD (reference sequence). This CDR3 comprises 13 residues. V lost 0 bases and J lost 4, with 6 bases in between.

The chain couples TRBV4-3 to TRBJ2-2, with 10 bases lining up with TRBD1. Germline CDR1 reads LGHNA; CDR2 reads YSLEER. This CDR3 has 17 residues. Germline trimming cut 0 bases from V and 4 bases from J; bases unmatched to any gene: 5. This CDR3 is CASSQDGQGGGTGELFF. The CDR3 DNA sequence: TGCGCCAGCAGCCAAGATGGACAGGGGGGCGGCACCGGGGAGCTGTTTTTT.

The chain uses TRBV13 and TRBJ2-7; D gene ambiguous. Trimming took off 5 bases at V and 6 bases at J, with 14 bases between the two ends. This CDR3 has 13 residues. Germline CDR1 PRHDT, CDR2 FYEKMQ (reference sequence). The CDR3 protein is CASSPTLGREQYF. Written as DNA, the CDR3 is TGTGCCAGCAGCCCGACATTGGGTCGCGAGCAGTACTTC.

The table lists this clone with a count of one. V gene TRBV6-1 combines with J gene TRBJ2-7; 10 nucleotides match TRBD2. The CDR3 extends over 15 amino acids. The V and J ends lost 6 bases and 4 bases, in that order; junction bases with no gene match: 9. Germline CDR1 reads MNHNS; CDR2 reads SASEGT. This CDR3 reads CASSPLAGANYEQYF. CDR3 DNA: TGTGCCAGCAGCCCCCTAGCGGGAGCGAATTACGAGCAGTACTTC.

The genes are TRBV6-5 and TRBJ1-1, with unresolved D. Trimming stripped 2 bases from V and 0 bases from J, with 7 bases between. The CDR3 has 14 amino acids. Germline CDR1 reads MNHEY; CDR2 reads SVGAGI. The CDR3 reads CASSYTQLNTEAFF. CDR3 DNA: TGTGCCAGCAGTTACACGCAGCTGAACACTGAAGCTTTCTTT.

This clone is a singleton in its sample. The chain employs TRBV28 and TRBJ2-1; 7 bases agree with TRBD1. The V and J ends lost 7 bases and 1 base, in that order; junction bases with no gene match: 10. The CDR3 sequence is 16 residues long. The V gene's germline CDR1 is MDHEN and CDR2 SYDVKM. CDR3 nucleotide sequence: TGTGCCAGCATCTCAGGACAGGATTTGTCCTACAATGAGCAGTTCTTC. Amino acid sequence: CASISGQDLSYNEQFF.

In regard to this clone: A read error may account for a junction end that differs from germline. The chain couples TRBV29-1 to TRBJ1-1; 7 nucleotides agree with TRBD1. The CDR3 is 12 amino acids. Looked up from germline, CDR1 is SQVTM and CDR2 is ANQGSEA. The CDR3 loop reads CSVAQGNAEAFF. The CDR3, as DNA: TGCAGCGTTGCACAGGGGAACGCTGAAGCTTTCTTT.

Points on this clone: Other DNA sequences within the sample encode an identical CDR3. This chain uses TRBV7-9 with TRBJ2-7; unclear D gene. Germline values: CDR1 SEHNR, CDR2 FQNEAQ (reference sequence). Trimming cost V 6 bases and J 5 bases, with 14 bases left between them. This CDR3 contains 13 residues. Written as DNA, the CDR3 is TGTGCCAGCAGATACGCGGCGACCCACGAGCAGTACTTC. Its protein product is CASRYAATHEQYF.

The rearrangement joins TRBV7-3 to TRBJ1-4; 7 bases fit TRBD1. Germline V CDR1 and CDR2: SGHTA, FQGTGA. V was clipped by 4 bases and J by 3 bases; unmatched bases: 5. There are 15 residues in the CDR3. CDR3 loop: CASSSGQQPNEKLFF. CDR3 bases: TGTGCCAGCAGCTCGGGACAGCAACCTAATGAAAAACTGTTTTTT.

The chain employs TRBV14 and TRBJ1-3; no definite D call. The CDR3 is 14 amino acids. With 6 bases removed from V and 0 bases from J, the gap between germline ends came to 9 bases. The germline V gene has CDR1 SGHDN and CDR2 FVKESK. The CDR3: CASRHWDSGNTIYF. The CDR3 DNA is TGTGCCAGCAGGCACTGGGACTCTGGAAACACCATATATTTT. Based on the CDR3 plus reference TRBV14 and TRBJ1-3, the full variable domain is EAGVTQFPSHSVIEKGQTVTLRCDPISGHDNLYWYRRVMGKEIKFLLHFVKESKQDESGMPNNRFLAERTGGTYSTLKVQPAELEDSGVYFCASRHWDSGNTIYFGEGSWLTVV.

This chain connects TRBV27 to TRBJ2-1, with TRBD2 matching over 7 bases. The trim removed 6 bases at V and 8 bases at J, leaving 7 bases unmatched. Germline CDR1 is MNHEY and CDR2 is SMNVEV (reference sequence). The CDR3 has 13 amino acids. Here the CDR3 reads CASRALRGDEQFF. The DNA for the CDR3 is TGTGCCAGCAGAGCCTTACGGGGGGATGAGCAGTTCTTC.

V is TRBV9 and J is TRBJ2-1; the match to TRBD2 covers 13 bases. Germline-derived CDR1 and CDR2 are SGDLS and YYNGEE. The CDR3 runs to 15 residues. The ends lost 2 bases at V and 6 bases at J; junction bases unmatched: 2. The CDR3 bases are TGTGCCAGCAGCGTCAGGACTAGCGGGGGCAATGAGCAGTTCTTC. It encodes CASSVRTSGGNEQFF.

V is TRBV6-6 and J is TRBJ1-1; D gene unclear. V was cut by 0 bases and J by 8 bases, with 10 bases left in between. The germline CDR1 and CDR2 sequences are MNHNY and SVGAGI (reference sequence). The CDR3 length is 13 residues. This CDR3 is CASSYSMSPEAFF. The CDR3 nucleotides read TGTGCCAGCAGTTACTCGATGTCACCCGAAGCTTTCTTT.

V gene TRBV5-5 combines with J gene TRBJ2-1, with D tentatively TRBD1 (6 bases). The V gene lost 2 bases and the J gene lost 5 bases, with 8 bases spanning the gap. This CDR3 spans 13 amino acids. Per the germline V gene, CDR1 is SGHKS and CDR2 is YYEKEE (reference sequence). CDR3: CASSFSGDNEQFF. The CDR3 DNA follows: TGTGCCAGCAGCTTCTCAGGGGACAATGAGCAGTTCTTC.

This chain joins TRBV6-6 and TRBJ1-5; D unresolved. The V end lost 2 bases, the J end lost 0 bases, and 8 bases lay between the germline ends. The CDR3 loop spans 15 amino acids. Looked up from germline, CDR1 is MNHNY and CDR2 is SVGAGI (reference sequence). The CDR3 region is CASSYVGVSNQPQHF. CDR3 bases: TGTGCCAGCAGTTACGTTGGTGTTAGCAATCAGCCCCAGCATTTT.

The rearrangement uses TRBV6-1 and TRBJ2-5; no reliable D call. CDR3 size: 12 residues. CDR1 is MNHNS and CDR2 is SASEGT in the germline V gene. V was trimmed by 5 bases and J by 3 bases, leaving 7 bases between them. The CDR3 spells CASSQNEETQYF. The CDR3 coding sequence is TGTGCCAGCAGTCAAAACGAAGAGACCCAGTACTTC.

This sequence joins TRBV19 and TRBJ1-1; D might be TRBD1 (6 bases). With 5 bases removed from V and 5 bases from J, the gap between germline ends came to 18 bases. Germline CDR1 reads LNHDA; CDR2 reads SQIVND (reference sequence). This CDR3 contains 15 residues. CDR3 in DNA: TGTGCCAGTAGTCCCCATGGGGGGCGAGGGACTGAAGCTTTCTTT. The encoded protein is CASSPHGGRGTEAFF.